Listed here are 3 T cell receptor beta chains from one sample, sequenced in a study of beta chain features in type 1 diabetes. Of the isolated RNA, all was reverse transcribed, and so the sequenced material was expressed TCRB transcripts. Data came from immunoSEQ multiplex PCR; TCRdb stores just in-frame clones and leaves some out. The sample has almost 350,000 clones; 6.5% to 10% are singletons. Material: central memory CD4+ T cells from blood. The receptors were sampled from a young woman in good health.

As for this clone: This sample includes further DNA sequences coding for the same CDR3. The chain links TRBV2 to TRBJ2-3; tentatively, D is TRBD2 (6 bases). Trimming left V 9 bases short and J 1 base short, with 11 bases between. The CDR3 extends over 13 amino acids. Per the germline V gene, CDR1 is SNHLY and CDR2 is FYNNEI. The CDR3 protein is CASSGGGTDTQYF. The CDR3 nucleotides are TGTGCCAGTTCAGGCGGGGGCACAGATACGCAGTATTTT.

In its sample, this clone was seen a few times. The rearrangement uses TRBV5-1 and TRBJ1-4; unclear D gene. V was clipped by 5 bases and J by 2 bases, with 10 bases between them. The CDR3 runs to 14 residues. CDR1 SGHRS and CDR2 YFSETQ come from the germline V gene. The DNA of the CDR3 is TGCGCCAGCAGTCCAGTCGTTACTAATGAAAAACTGTTTTTT. Its protein is CASSPVVTNEKLFF.

This clone has a handful of counts. J is TRBJ2-2 and V is TRBV7-9; the D gene could be TRBD1 or TRBD2 (5 bases each). The CDR3 runs to 14 residues. V lost 3 bases and J 4 bases, leaving 9 bases between the germline ends. Germline CDR1 reads SEHNR; CDR2 reads FQNEAQ (reference sequence). The CDR3 reads CASSLGVSTGELFF. In DNA, the CDR3 is TGTGCCAGCAGCTTGGGGGTGTCCACCGGGGAGCTGTTTTTT.